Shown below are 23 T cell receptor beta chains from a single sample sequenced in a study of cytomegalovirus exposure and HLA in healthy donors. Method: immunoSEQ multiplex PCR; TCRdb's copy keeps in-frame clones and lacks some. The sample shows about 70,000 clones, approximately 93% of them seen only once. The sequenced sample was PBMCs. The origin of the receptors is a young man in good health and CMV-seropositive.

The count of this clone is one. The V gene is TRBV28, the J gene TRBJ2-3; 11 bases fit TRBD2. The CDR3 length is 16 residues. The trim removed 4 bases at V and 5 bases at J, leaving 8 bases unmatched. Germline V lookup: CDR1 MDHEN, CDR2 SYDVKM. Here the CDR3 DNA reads TGTGCCAGCAGTTGGCGTAGCGGGAGGGCCGGAGATACGCAGTATTTT. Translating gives CASSWRSGRAGDTQYF.

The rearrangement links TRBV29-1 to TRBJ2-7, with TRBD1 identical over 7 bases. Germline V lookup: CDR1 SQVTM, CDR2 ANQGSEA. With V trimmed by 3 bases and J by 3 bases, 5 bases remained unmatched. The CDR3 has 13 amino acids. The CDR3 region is CSVERGRGYEQYF. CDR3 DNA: TGCAGCGTTGAGAGGGGGCGAGGCTACGAGCAGTACTTC.

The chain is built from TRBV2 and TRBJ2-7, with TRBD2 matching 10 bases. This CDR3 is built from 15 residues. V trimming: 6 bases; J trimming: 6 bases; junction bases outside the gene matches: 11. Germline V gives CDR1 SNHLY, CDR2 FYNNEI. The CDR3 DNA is TGTGCCAGCAGAGAGGCTAGCGGGAGTTTTGCCGAGCAGTACTTC. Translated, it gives CASREASGSFAEQYF.

CDR3 DNA sequence: TGTGCCAGCAGCCCTCAGACGGAGACTTACGAGGAGCAGTTCTTC. It specifies CASSPQTETYEEQFF. The chain recombines TRBV7-9 with TRBJ2-1, with D unresolved. This CDR3 has 15 residues. Trimming left V 5 bases short and J 10 bases short, with 21 bases between. Germline V CDR1 and CDR2: SEHNR, FQNEAQ (reference sequence).

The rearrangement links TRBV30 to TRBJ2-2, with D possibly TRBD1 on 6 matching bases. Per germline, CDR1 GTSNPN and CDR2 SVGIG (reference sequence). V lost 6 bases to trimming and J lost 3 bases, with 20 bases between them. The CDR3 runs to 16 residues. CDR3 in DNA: TGTGCCTGTACTACAGGGACCCCCACTCACACCGGGGAGCTGTTTTTT. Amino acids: CACTTGTPTHTGELFF.

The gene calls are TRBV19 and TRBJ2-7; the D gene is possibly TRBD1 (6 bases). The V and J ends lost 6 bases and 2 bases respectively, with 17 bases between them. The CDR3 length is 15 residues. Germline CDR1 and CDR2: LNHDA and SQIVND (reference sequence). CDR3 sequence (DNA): TGTGCCAGTAGCCCTAGGGAGACAGGAACCTACGAGCAGTACTTC. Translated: CASSPRETGTYEQYF.

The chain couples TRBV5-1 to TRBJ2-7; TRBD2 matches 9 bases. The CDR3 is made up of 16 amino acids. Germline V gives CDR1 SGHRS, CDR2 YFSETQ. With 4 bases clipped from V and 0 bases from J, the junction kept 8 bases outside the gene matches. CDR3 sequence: CASSLSPSGISYEQYF. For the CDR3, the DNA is TGCGCCAGCAGCCTGTCCCCTAGCGGGATCTCCTACGAGCAGTACTTC.

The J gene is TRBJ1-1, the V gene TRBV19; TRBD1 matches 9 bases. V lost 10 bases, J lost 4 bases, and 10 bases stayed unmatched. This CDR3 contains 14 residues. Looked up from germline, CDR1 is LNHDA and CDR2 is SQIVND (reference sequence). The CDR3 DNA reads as TGTGCCACCCGGACAGGGGTTCGGGGCACTGAAGCTTTCTTT. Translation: CATRTGVRGTEAFF. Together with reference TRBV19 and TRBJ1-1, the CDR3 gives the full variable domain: DGGITQSPKYLFRKEGQNVTLSCEQNLNHDAMYWYRQDPGQGLRLIYYSQIVNDFQKGDIAEGYSVSREKKESFPLTVTSAQKNPTAFYLCATRTGVRGTEAFFGQGTRLTVV.

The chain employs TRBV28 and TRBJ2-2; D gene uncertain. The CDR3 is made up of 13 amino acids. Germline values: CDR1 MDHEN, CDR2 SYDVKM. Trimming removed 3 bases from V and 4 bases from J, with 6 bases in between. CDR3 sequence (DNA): TGTGCCAGCAGTTTGATCGGCACCGGGGAGCTGTTTTTT. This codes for CASSLIGTGELFF.

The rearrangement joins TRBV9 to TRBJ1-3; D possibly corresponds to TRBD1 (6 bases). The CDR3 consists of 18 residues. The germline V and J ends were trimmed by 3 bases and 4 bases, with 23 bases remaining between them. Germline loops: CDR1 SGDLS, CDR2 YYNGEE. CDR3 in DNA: TGTGCCAGCAGCGAAACCCTACAGGGAGATTCAATCGGAAACACCATATATTTT. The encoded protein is CASSETLQGDSIGNTIYF.

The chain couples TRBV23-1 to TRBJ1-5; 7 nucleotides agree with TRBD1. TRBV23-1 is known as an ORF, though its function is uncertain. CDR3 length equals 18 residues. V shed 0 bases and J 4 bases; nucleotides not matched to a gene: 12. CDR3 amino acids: CASSQSKTGSRRNQPQHF. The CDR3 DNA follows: TGCGCCAGCAGTCAATCTAAGACAGGGTCAAGGCGAAATCAGCCCCAGCATTTT.

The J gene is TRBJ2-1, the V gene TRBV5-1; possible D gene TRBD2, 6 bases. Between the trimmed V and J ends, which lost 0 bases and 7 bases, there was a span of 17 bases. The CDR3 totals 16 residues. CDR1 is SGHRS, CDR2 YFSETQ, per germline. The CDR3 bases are TGCGCCAGCAGCTTGGTGGCGGGACCACCGAGGAATGAGCAGTTCTTC. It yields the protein CASSLVAGPPRNEQFF.

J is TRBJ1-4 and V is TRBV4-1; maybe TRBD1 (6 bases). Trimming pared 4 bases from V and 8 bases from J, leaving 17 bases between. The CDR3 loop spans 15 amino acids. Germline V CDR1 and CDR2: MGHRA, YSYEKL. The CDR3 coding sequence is TGCGCCAGCAGCCCGGGTCAGGGGTCCGTAGAAAAACTGTTTTTT. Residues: CASSPGQGSVEKLFF.

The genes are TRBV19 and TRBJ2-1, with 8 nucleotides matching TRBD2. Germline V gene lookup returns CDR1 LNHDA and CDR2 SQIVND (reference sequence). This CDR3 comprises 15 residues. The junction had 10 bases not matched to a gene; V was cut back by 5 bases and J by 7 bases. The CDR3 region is CASSGSGSEANEQFF. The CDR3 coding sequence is TGTGCCAGTAGTGGGAGCGGGAGTGAGGCAAATGAGCAGTTCTTC.

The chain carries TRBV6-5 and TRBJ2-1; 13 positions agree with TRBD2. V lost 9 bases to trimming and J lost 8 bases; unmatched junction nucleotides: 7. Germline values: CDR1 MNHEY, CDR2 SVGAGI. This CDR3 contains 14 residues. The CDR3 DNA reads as TGTGCCAGTAAGACTAGCGGGAGGCGGGATGAGCAGTTCTTC. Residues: CASKTSGRRDEQFF.

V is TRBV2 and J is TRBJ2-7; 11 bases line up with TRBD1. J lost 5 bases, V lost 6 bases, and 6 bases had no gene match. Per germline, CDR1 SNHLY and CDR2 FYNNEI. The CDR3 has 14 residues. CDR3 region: CASRGTGGPHEQYF. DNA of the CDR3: TGTGCCAGCAGAGGGACAGGGGGGCCCCACGAGCAGTACTTC.

In DNA, the CDR3 is TGTGCCAGCAGCTTAGAAGGTTATGGGACAGGGTTTGGCTACACCTTC. Translated: CASSLEGYGTGFGYTF. V gene TRBV11-3 combines with J gene TRBJ1-2; 9 bases match TRBD1. Losses at the gene ends were 0 bases for V and 7 bases for J; bases not matched to a gene: 9. Germline V gene lookup returns CDR1 SGHNT and CDR2 YENEEA. The CDR3 runs to 16 residues.

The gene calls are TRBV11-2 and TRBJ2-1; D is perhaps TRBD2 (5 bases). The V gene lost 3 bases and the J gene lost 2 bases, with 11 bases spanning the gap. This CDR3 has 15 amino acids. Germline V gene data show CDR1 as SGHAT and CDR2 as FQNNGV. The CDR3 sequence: CASSFEGATYNEQFF. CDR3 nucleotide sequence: TGTGCCAGCAGCTTCGAGGGAGCGACCTACAATGAGCAGTTCTTC.

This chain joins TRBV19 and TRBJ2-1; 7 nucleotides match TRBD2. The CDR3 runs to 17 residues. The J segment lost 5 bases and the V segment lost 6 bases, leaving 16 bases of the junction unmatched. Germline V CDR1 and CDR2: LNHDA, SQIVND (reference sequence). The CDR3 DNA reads TGTGCCAGTAGCCTACGGGGCGGGAGTTCGTTTGACAATGAGCAGTTCTTC. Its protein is CASSLRGGSSFDNEQFF.

The CDR3 region has the DNA TGTGCCAGCAGCTGGGAGTCATTTAGCAATCAGCCCCAGCATTTT. Residues: CASSWESFSNQPQHF. The rearrangement uses TRBV7-2 and TRBJ1-5, with D hard to call. The CDR3 is 15 residues long. Trimming removed 4 bases at V and 0 bases at J, with 10 bases between. Germline V lookup: CDR1 SGHTA, CDR2 FQGNSA.

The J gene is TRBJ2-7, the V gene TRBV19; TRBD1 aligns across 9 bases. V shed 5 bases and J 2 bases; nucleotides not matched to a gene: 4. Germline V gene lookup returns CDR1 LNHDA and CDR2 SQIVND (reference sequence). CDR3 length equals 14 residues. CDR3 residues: CASSARDRAYEQYF. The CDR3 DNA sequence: TGTGCCAGTAGTGCCCGGGACAGGGCCTACGAGCAGTACTTC.

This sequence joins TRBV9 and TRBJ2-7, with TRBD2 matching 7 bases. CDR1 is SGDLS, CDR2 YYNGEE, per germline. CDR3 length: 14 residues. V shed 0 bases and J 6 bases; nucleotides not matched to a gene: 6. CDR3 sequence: CASSVGLAVGEQYF. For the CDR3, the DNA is TGTGCCAGCAGCGTAGGACTAGCCGTGGGCGAGCAGTACTTC. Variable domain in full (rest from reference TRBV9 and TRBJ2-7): DSGVTQTPKHLITATGQRVTLRCSPRSGDLSVYWYQQSLDQGLQFLIQYYNGEERAKGNILERFSAQQFPDLHSELNLSSLELGDSALYFCASSVGLAVGEQYFGPGTRLTVT.

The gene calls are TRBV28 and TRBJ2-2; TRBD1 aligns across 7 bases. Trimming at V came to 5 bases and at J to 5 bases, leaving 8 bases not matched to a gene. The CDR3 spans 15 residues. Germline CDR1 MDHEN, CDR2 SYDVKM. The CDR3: CASSPDRVRTGELFF. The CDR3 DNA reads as TGTGCCAGCAGTCCAGACAGGGTACGGACCGGGGAGCTGTTTTTT.